This T cell receptor (beta chain) appears in the sequencing data of a study of T cell repertoires in cytomegalovirus infection. With regard to this clonotype: Its antigen remains unidentified.

CDR3 length equals 15 residues. CDR1 and CDR2 (germline): KGHSH, LQKENI. Trimming cost V 0 bases and J 3 bases, with 9 bases left between them. TCRdb used MiXCR to reprocess the reads, holding one entry per CDR3 protein. The table has 250,000 to 400,000 distinct CDR3 sequences, 20% to 30% seen once. Sequencing was performed on cultured PBMCs, taken from culture after CMV antigen stimulation. The TCR sequence derives from a human donor in good health (CMV status not recorded). Some clones in this sample may be carry-over from other donors' samples. The V and J genes are TRBV18 and TRBJ1-5, with D perhaps TRBD1 (6 bases). The CDR3 DNA reads as TGTGCCAGCTCACCACCAGGACAGTTCAATCAGCCCCAGCATTTT. Protein product: CASSPPGQFNQPQHF.